This T cell receptor (beta chain) derives from a study of blood T cell repertoires in COVID-19. Looking at the study overall: The analysed material was cDNA or gDNA that came from T cells, B-cell-depleted T cells, or PBMCs.

CDR3 length equals 16 residues. The V gene's germline CDR1 is MDHEN and CDR2 SYDVKM. Losses at the gene ends were 7 bases for V and 2 bases for J; bases not matched to a gene: 12. Sequencing was performed with immunoSEQ multiplex PCR; in TCRdb, only in-frame clones are kept and a portion is missing. The sample yields about 290,000 clones, around 89% seen once. This clone was recorded once. The sample consisted of peripheral blood. This clonotype originated in a man between 35 and 55 years old with acute or convalescent COVID-19. This sequence joins TRBV28 and TRBJ1-2; 8 bases map to TRBD1. The CDR3 sequence: CASTPDERTGNYGYTF. CDR3 in DNA: TGTGCCAGCACTCCCGACGAGAGGACAGGGAACTATGGCTACACCTTC.